This T cell receptor (beta chain) was identified during a study of neurological immune-mediated disorders. The sorted libraries started from about a million CD4+ or CD8+ T cells. Germline values: CDR1 MGHRA, CDR2 YSYEKL. The CDR3 is 13 amino acids. V was pared by 4 bases and J by 2 bases, with 8 bases between. This clonotype was recorded many times. TCRdb called the 5' RACE reads again in MiXCR, with one record for every CDR3 protein. In the table there are roughly 20,000 distinct CDR3 sequences, 7.5% of which are singletons. The TCR was taken from a woman between 25 and 40 years old with HTLV-1-associated myelopathy (HAM/TSP). The rearrangement joins TRBV4-1 to TRBJ1-1, with unresolved D. Sequenced input: CD8+ T cells from blood. Written as DNA, the CDR3 is TGCGCCAGCAGCCTCACCTTCAACACTGAAGCTTTCTTT. The encoded protein is CASSLTFNTEAFF.